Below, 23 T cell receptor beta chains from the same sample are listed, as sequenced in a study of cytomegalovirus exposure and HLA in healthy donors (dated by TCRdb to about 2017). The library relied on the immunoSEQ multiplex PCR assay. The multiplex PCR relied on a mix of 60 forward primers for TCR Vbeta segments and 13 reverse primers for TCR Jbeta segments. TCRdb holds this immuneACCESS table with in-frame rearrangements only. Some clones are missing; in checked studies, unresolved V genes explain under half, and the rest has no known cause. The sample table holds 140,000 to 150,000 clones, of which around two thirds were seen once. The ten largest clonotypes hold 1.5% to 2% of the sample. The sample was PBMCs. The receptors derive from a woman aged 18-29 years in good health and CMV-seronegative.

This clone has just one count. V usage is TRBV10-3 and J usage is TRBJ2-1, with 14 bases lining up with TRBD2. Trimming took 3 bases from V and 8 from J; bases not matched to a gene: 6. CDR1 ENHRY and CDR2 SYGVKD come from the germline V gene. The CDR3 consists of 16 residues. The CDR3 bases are TGTGCCATCAGTGACTCCGGGACTAGCGGGAGCGATGAGCAGTTCTTC. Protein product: CAISDSGTSGSDEQFF.

In DNA, the CDR3 is TGTGCCTGGAGTGTGTGGCAGGGAAAAGAAAAACTGTTTTTT. Translating gives CAWSVWQGKEKLFF. The chain is built from TRBV30 and TRBJ1-4, with D maybe TRBD1 (5 bases). The CDR3 covers 14 residues. V was trimmed by 0 bases and J by 8 bases, leaving 13 bases between them. The V gene's germline CDR1 is GTSNPN and CDR2 SVGIG (reference sequence).

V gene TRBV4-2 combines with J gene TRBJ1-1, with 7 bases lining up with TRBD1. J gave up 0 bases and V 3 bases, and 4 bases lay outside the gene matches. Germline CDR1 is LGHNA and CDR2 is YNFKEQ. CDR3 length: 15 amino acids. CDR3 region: CASSQAGGLNTEAFF. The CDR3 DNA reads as TGTGCCAGCAGCCAGGCAGGGGGATTGAACACTGAAGCTTTCTTT.

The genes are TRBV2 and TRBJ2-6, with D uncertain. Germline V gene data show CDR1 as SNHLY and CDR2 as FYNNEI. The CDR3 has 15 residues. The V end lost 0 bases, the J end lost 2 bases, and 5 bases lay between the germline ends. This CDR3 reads CASSEAQAGANVLTF. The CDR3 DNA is TGTGCCAGCAGTGAAGCGCAGGCTGGGGCCAACGTCCTGACTTTC.

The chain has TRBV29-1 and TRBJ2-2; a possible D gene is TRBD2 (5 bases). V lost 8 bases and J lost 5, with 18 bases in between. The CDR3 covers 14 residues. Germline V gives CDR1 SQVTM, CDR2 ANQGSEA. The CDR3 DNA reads TGCAGCTTCCTGGAGCCCACGGGAACCGGGGAGCTGTTTTTT. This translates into CSFLEPTGTGELFF.

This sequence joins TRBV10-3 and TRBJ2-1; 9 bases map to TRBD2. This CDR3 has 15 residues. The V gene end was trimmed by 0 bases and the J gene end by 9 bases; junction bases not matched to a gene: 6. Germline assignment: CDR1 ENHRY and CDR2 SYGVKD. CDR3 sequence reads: CAISESGGRVPEQFF. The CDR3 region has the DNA TGTGCCATCAGTGAGTCTGGCGGGAGGGTGCCTGAGCAGTTCTTC.

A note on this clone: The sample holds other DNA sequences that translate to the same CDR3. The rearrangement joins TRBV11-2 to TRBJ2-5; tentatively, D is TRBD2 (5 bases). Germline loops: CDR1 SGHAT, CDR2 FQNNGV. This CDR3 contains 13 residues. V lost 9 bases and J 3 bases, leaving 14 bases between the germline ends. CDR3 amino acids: CASSLPREETQYF. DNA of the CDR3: TGTGCCAGTAGTCTCCCGAGGGAAGAGACCCAGTACTTC.

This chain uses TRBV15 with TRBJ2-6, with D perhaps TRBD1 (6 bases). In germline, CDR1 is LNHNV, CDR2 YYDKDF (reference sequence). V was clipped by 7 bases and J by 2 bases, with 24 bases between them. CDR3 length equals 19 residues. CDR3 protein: CATTTTEMGSGAGANVLTF. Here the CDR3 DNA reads TGTGCCACCACCACTACAGAGATGGGGTCAGGGGCTGGGGCCAACGTCCTGACTTTC.

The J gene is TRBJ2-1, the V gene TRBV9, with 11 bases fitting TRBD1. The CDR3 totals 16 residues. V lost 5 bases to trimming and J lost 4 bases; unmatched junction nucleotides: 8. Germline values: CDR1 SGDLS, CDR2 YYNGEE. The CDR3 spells CASSGYGDRGYNEQFF. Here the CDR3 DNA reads TGTGCCAGCAGTGGGTACGGGGACAGGGGGTACAATGAGCAGTTCTTC.

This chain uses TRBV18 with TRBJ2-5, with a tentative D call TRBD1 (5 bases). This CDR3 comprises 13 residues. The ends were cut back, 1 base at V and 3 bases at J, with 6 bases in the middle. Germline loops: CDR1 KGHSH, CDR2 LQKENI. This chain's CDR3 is CASSPRQKETQYF. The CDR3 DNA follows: TGTGCCAGCTCACCACGACAGAAAGAGACCCAGTACTTC.

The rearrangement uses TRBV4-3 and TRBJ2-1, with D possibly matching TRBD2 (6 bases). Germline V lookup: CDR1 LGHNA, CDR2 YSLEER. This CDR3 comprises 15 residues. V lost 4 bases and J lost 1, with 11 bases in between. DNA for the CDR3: TGCGCCAGCAGCCCGCAGAGCGGGTCCTACAATGAGCAGTTCTTC. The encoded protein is CASSPQSGSYNEQFF.

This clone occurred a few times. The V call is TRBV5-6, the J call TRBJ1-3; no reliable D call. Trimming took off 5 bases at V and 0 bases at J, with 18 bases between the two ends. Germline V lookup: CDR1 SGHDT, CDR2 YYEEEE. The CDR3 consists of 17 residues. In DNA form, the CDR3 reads TGTGCCAGCAGTCCGGGATTTGAAGGCAACTCTGGAAACACCATATATTTT. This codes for CASSPGFEGNSGNTIYF.

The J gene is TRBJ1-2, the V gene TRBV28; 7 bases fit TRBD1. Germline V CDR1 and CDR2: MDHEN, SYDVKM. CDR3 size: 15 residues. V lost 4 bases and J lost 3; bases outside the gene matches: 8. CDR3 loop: CASSSPSGTDYGYTF. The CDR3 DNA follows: TGTGCCAGCAGTTCCCCCTCCGGGACAGACTATGGCTACACCTTC.

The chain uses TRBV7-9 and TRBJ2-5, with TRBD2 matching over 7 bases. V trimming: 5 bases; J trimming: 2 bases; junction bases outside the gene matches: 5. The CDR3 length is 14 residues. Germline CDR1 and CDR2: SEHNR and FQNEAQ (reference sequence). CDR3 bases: TGTGCCAGCAGCGAACTAGCGTCTCAAGAGACCCAGTACTTC. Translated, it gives CASSELASQETQYF.

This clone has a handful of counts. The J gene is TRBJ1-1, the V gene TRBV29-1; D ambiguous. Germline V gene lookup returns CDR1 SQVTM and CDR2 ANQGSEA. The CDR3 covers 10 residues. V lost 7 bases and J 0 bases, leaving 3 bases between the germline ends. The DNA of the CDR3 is TGCAGCGCTCTGAACACTGAAGCTTTCTTT. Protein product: CSALNTEAFF. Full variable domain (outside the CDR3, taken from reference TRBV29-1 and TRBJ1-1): SAVISQKPSRDICQRGTSLTIQCQVDSQVTMMFWYRQQPGQSLTLIATANQGSEATYESGFVIDKFPISRPNLTFSTLTVSNMSPEDSSIYLCSALNTEAFFGQGTRLTVV.

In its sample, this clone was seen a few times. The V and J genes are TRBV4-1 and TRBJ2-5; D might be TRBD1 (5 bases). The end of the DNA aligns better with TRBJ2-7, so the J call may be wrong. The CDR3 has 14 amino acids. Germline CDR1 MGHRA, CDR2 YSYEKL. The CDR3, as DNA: TGCGCCAGCAGCCAATATACAGGCTCCTACGAGCAGTACTTC. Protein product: CASSQYTGSYEQYF.

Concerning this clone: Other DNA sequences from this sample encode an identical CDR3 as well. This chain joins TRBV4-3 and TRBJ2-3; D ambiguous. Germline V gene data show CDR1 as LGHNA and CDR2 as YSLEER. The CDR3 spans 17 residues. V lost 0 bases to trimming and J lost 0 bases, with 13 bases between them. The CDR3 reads CASSQESARDSTDTQYF. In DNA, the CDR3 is TGCGCCAGCAGCCAAGAGTCAGCTAGAGATAGCACAGATACGCAGTATTTT.

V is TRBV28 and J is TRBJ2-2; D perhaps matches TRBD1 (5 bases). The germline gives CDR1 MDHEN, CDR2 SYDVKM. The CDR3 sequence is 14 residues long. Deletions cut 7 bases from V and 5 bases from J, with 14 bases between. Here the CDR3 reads CASNRFLGTGELFF. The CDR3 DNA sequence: TGTGCCAGCAACAGGTTTTTAGGAACCGGGGAGCTGTTTTTT.

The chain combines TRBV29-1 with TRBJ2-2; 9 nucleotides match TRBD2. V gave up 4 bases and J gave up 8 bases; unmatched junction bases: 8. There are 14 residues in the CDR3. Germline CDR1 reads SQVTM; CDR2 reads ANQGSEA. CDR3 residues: CSVGPSSGIGELFF. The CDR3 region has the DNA TGCAGCGTTGGACCGTCTAGCGGGATTGGGGAGCTGTTTTTT.

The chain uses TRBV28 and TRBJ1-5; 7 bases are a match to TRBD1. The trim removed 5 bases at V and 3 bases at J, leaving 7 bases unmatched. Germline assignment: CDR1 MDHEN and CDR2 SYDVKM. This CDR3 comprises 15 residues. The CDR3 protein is CASSPPDRVNQPQHF. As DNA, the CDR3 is TGTGCCAGCAGTCCTCCTGACAGGGTCAATCAGCCCCAGCATTTT.

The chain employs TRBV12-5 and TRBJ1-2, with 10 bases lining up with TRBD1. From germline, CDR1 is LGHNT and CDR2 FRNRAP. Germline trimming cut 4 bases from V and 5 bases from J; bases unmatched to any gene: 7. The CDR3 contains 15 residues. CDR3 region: CASGSGDRGVYGYTF. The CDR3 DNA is TGTGCTAGTGGTTCCGGGGACAGGGGTGTTTATGGCTACACCTTC.

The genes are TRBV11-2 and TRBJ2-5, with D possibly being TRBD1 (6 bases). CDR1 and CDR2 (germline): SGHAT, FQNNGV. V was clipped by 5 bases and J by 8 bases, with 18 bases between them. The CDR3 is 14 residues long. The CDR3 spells CASSGDNPFETQYF. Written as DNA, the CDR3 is TGTGCCAGCAGCGGGGACAACCCGTTCGAAACCCAGTACTTC.

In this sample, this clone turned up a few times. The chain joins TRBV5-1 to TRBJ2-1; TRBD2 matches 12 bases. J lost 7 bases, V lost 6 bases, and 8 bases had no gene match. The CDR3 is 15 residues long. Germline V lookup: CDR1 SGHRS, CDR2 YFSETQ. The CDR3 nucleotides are TGCGCCAGCACCGTGCTAGCGGGAGGGCCGAATGAGCAGTTCTTC. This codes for CASTVLAGGPNEQFF.